This TCR beta chain stems from a study of blood T cell repertoires in COVID-19. The ends lost 5 bases at V and 0 bases at J; junction bases unmatched: 6. Germline values: CDR1 MNHEY, CDR2 SMNVEV (reference sequence). This CDR3 is 15 amino acids long. Produced via immunoSEQ multiplex PCR; TCRdb's table is partial and in-frame only. The sample includes 150,000 or so clones, around 80% of them seen just once. On this clone: This same CDR3 is encoded by further DNA sequences in the sample.

The sample consisted of PBMCs or T cells enriched from blood (not recorded which). This sequence joins TRBV27 and TRBJ2-7; 8 bases map to TRBD1. The sequence was collected from a woman aged 55-69 years who had recovered from COVID-19. This CDR3 reads CASSLRTGSSYEQYF. The CDR3 nucleotides are TGTGCCAGCAGTCTAAGGACAGGGAGCTCCTACGAGCAGTACTTC.